The T cell receptor (beta chain) under discussion was sequenced for a study of blood T cell repertoires in COVID-19. Study information: Whether acute or convalescent, the COVID-19 samples came from the United States, Italy and Spain. PBMCs, B-cell-depleted T cells, or T cells were the source of the cDNA or gDNA that made up the material.

In the original analysis: Scientists estimated how many nucleated cells there were by amplifying reference gene primers. The protocol was immunoSEQ multiplex PCR, while the TCRdb copy is restricted to in-frame clones and leaves out a portion. From that table come the V and J calls and clone size; the DNA was used to work out D and trimming. Of around 170,000 clones in the sample, 88% are singletons; the top ten hold around a quarter. The CDR3 totals 14 residues. Germline CDR1 reads ENHRY; CDR2 reads SYGVKD. The trim removed 7 bases at V and 3 bases at J, leaving 5 bases unmatched. The clonotype was recovered from a man in his 60s with acute or convalescent COVID-19. The chain links TRBV10-3 to TRBJ2-3, with 9 bases fitting TRBD2. Material: peripheral blood. The CDR3 bases are TGTGCCATCACCCCAGGACTAGCGACAGATACGCAGTATTTT. Its translation: CAITPGLATDTQYF.